The 10 T cell receptor beta chains given below trace back to one sample, sequenced in a study of cytomegalovirus exposure and HLA in healthy donors. PCR amplification relied on 60 Vbeta primers (plus 13 Jbeta primers). Here immunoSEQ multiplex PCR was the method, and the copy in TCRdb shows in-frame clones only, minus some. The sample yields fewer than 200,000 clones, about 65% seen once. Sequencing input: PBMCs. All receptors derive from a woman under 30 in good health and CMV-seropositive.

This clone was seen only a few times. The chain employs TRBV5-1 and TRBJ1-2, with 7 bases matching TRBD1. The CDR3 length is 15 residues. V shed 1 base and J 5 bases; nucleotides not matched to a gene: 8. CDR1 and CDR2 from the germline V gene are SGHRS and YFSETQ. The CDR3 DNA sequence: TGCGCCAGCAGCTTGATGCAGGGGGTCGGTTATGGCTACACCTTC. Its translation is CASSLMQGVGYGYTF.

This rearrangement joins TRBV30 to TRBJ2-1, with 9 bases identical to TRBD1. The germline V gene encodes CDR1 GTSNPN and CDR2 SVGIG (reference sequence). V lost 4 bases, J lost 9 bases, and 7 bases stayed unmatched. The CDR3 spans 13 residues. CDR3 region: CAWIQGAMGEQFF. Here the CDR3 DNA reads TGTGCCTGGATACAGGGGGCGATGGGTGAGCAGTTCTTC. Combining the CDR3 with reference TRBV30 and TRBJ2-1 gives the whole variable domain SQTIHQWPATLVQPVGSPLSLECTVEGTSNPNLYWYRQAAGRGLQLLFYSVGIGQISSEVPQNLSASRPQDRQFILSSKKLLLSDSGFYLCAWIQGAMGEQFFGPGTRLTVL.

J is TRBJ2-7 and V is TRBV14; 8 nucleotides match TRBD2. Looked up from germline, CDR1 is SGHDN and CDR2 is FVKESK. J lost 0 bases, V lost 2 bases, and 3 bases had no gene match. This CDR3 spans 15 amino acids. In DNA form, the CDR3 reads TGTGCCAGCAGCCAATTCAGCGGGAGCTCCTACGAGCAGTACTTC. This encodes CASSQFSGSSYEQYF. The whole variable domain, filled in from reference TRBV14 and TRBJ2-7, reads EAGVTQFPSHSVIEKGQTVTLRCDPISGHDNLYWYRRVMGKEIKFLLHFVKESKQDESGMPNNRFLAERTGGTYSTLKVQPAELEDSGVYFCASSQFSGSSYEQYFGPGTRLTVT.

This sequence joins TRBV29-1 and TRBJ2-7, with TRBD1 as a possible D gene (6 bases). V shed 5 bases and J shed 3 bases, with 17 bases lying between them. Per the germline V gene, CDR1 is SQVTM and CDR2 is ANQGSEA. The CDR3 covers 14 residues. CDR3 protein: CSVSKTGQIYEQYF. Here the CDR3 DNA reads TGCAGCGTTTCTAAGACGGGACAAATCTACGAGCAGTACTTC.

The rearrangement joins TRBV9 to TRBJ2-3; 13 bases are a match to TRBD2. Per the germline V gene, CDR1 is SGDLS and CDR2 is YYNGEE. With 4 bases clipped from V and 3 bases from J, the junction kept 5 bases outside the gene matches. CDR3 size: 16 residues. CDR3 loop: CASSKGLAGLTDTQYF. The CDR3 bases are TGTGCCAGCAGCAAGGGACTAGCGGGATTAACAGATACGCAGTATTTT.

This chain uses TRBV6-5 with TRBJ1-2, with a possible D match to TRBD1 (6 bases). Trimming left V 0 bases short and J 4 bases short, with 12 bases between. The CDR3 contains 15 residues. The germline V gene has CDR1 MNHEY and CDR2 SVGAGI. The CDR3 DNA is TGTGCCAGCAGTTACTCAAGGGACATACTCTATGGCTACACCTTC. It is translated as CASSYSRDILYGYTF.

The V and J genes are TRBV15 and TRBJ1-1; the D gene is possibly TRBD1 (6 bases). Germline CDR1 LNHNV, CDR2 YYDKDF (reference sequence). This CDR3 has 15 amino acids. The V and J ends lost 1 base and 1 base respectively, with 10 bases between them. DNA for the CDR3: TGTGCCACCAGCAGAGGGGGGGGACAGAACACTGAAGCTTTCTTT. Its translation: CATSRGGGQNTEAFF.

The V and J genes are TRBV27 and TRBJ2-1, with D maybe TRBD2 (6 bases). Trimming stripped 7 bases from V and 9 bases from J, with 28 bases between. Germline CDR1 reads MNHEY; CDR2 reads SMNVEV (reference sequence). The CDR3 sequence is 17 residues long. CDR3 DNA: TGTGCCAGCACCCTTTCCCTTAGCGGAAGTTTGCTCGGTGAGCAGTTCTTC. Residues: CASTLSLSGSLLGEQFF.

The CDR3 loop is CASSLTSGTYNEQFF. CDR3 bases: TGTGCCAGCAGCCTGACTAGCGGAACCTACAATGAGCAGTTCTTC. This chain joins TRBV7-2 and TRBJ2-1; TRBD2 agrees at 9 bases. The CDR3 consists of 15 residues. Per the germline V gene, CDR1 is SGHTA and CDR2 is FQGNSA. Trimming took 5 bases from V and 2 from J; bases not matched to a gene: 4.

The chain is built from TRBV5-1 and TRBJ1-1; 10 nucleotides match TRBD1. This CDR3 comprises 15 residues. Trimming took 4 bases from V and 4 from J; bases not matched to a gene: 7. Per the germline V gene, CDR1 is SGHRS and CDR2 is YFSETQ. CDR3 in amino acids: CASSAGTGVFTEAFF. Written as DNA, the CDR3 is TGCGCCAGCAGCGCCGGGACAGGGGTCTTCACTGAAGCTTTCTTT.